The clone carrying this T cell receptor beta chain has a single count. This record belongs to a study of blood T cell repertoires in COVID-19. Study context: Samples of COVID-19 (acute and convalescent) were obtained from the United States, Italy and Spain. Nucleic acid was either cDNA or gDNA, and it came from T cells, B-cell-depleted T cells, or PBMCs.

As processed by the authors: Amplification with reference gene primers provided the estimates of nucleated cell counts. Repertoires were generated with immunoSEQ multiplex PCR, while TCRdb's copy carries only in-frame clones and drops some. For V, J and clone size, that table is used; D and trimming come from the DNA. The sample has 70,000 to 85,000 clones; roughly 90% are singletons. The CDR3 loop spans 14 amino acids. V was clipped by 3 bases and J by 8 bases; unmatched bases: 6. CDR1 is SGHRS, CDR2 YFSETQ, per germline. Sequencing used peripheral blood. The chain combines TRBV5-1 with TRBJ2-1, with 9 bases identical to TRBD1. The receptor was isolated from a woman aged 55-70 years with active COVID-19. CDR3 nucleotide sequence: TGCGCCAGCAGCTCGCCGGGACAGGGCCATGAGCAGTTCTTC. Amino acid sequence: CASSSPGQGHEQFF.